The 16 T cell receptor beta chains given below trace back to one sample, sequenced in a study of tissue T cells after allogeneic stem cell transplantation. Using immunoSEQ multiplex PCR, the repertoire was profiled, and TCRdb retains in-frame clones only, with some absent. The table lists about 28,000 clones, over 75% of them singletons. Sequenced here: blood, sampled before transplantation. These receptors all stem from a woman aged 18 to 50 who later had graft-versus-host disease after an allogeneic stem cell transplant.

In DNA, the CDR3 is TGTGCCAGCAGTTACTCGATTGAAGCTTTCTTT. It is translated as CASSYSIEAFF. The V gene is TRBV6-5, the J gene TRBJ1-1; D unclear. The length of the CDR3 is 11 residues. The germline gives CDR1 MNHEY, CDR2 SVGAGI. Trimming pared 0 bases from V and 7 bases from J, leaving 3 bases between.

The chain combines TRBV3-1 (or the pseudogene TRBV3-2) with TRBJ2-5; 8 bases agree with TRBD2. This CDR3 spans 16 amino acids. Trimming cost V 4 bases and J 5 bases; bases outside gene matches: 12. In germline, CDR1 is LGHDT, CDR2 YNNKEL (reference sequence). Here the CDR3 DNA reads TGTGCCAGCAGCCGGATCAGCGGGAGAGTGGGGGAGACCCAGTACTTC. Its protein is CASSRISGRVGETQYF.

The V call is TRBV12-5, the J call TRBJ1-1; TRBD1 matches 8 bases. Per germline, CDR1 LGHNT and CDR2 FRNRAP. V shed 4 bases, J shed 11 bases, and the junction held 18 bases outside the gene matches. This CDR3 region has 16 residues. DNA for the CDR3: TGTGCTAGTGGTTCCGACAGGGGTCGCGGGGTTGTGGGCGCTTTCTTT. Encoded protein: CASGSDRGRGVVGAFF.

This rearrangement joins TRBV27 to TRBJ2-2, with D uncertain. The CDR3 spans 14 residues. V shed 2 bases and J shed 2 bases, with 6 bases lying between them. Germline assignment: CDR1 MNHEY and CDR2 SMNVEV (reference sequence). The CDR3 is CASSLELNTGELFF. The CDR3 bases are TGTGCCAGCAGTTTAGAACTTAACACCGGGGAGCTGTTTTTT.

The J gene is TRBJ2-1, the V gene TRBV6-5; 7 nucleotides agree with TRBD2. V shed 0 bases and J 9 bases; nucleotides not matched to a gene: 5. From germline, CDR1 is MNHEY and CDR2 SVGAGI. The CDR3 has 14 residues. The CDR3 bases are TGTGCCAGCAGTTACTCGCGGGGGATTGGTGAGCAGTTCTTC. As protein: CASSYSRGIGEQFF.

This chain links TRBV6-6 with TRBJ1-6; no clear D. V gave up 6 bases and J gave up 8 bases, with 17 bases separating them. The CDR3 totals 15 residues. CDR1 is MNHNY, CDR2 SVGAGI, per germline (reference sequence). This chain's CDR3 is CASSQGEAGYSPLHF. DNA of the CDR3: TGTGCCAGCAGCCAAGGCGAAGCGGGCTATTCACCCCTCCACTTT.

This chain joins TRBV27 and TRBJ1-2; tentative D call: TRBD1 (5 bases). V gave up 7 bases and J gave up 8 bases, with 17 bases separating them. The germline V gene encodes CDR1 MNHEY and CDR2 SMNVEV (reference sequence). This CDR3 spans 13 amino acids. DNA of the CDR3: TGTGCCAGCACCCCAATGGGGGGTCGGGGCTACACCTTC. Translation: CASTPMGGRGYTF.

V is TRBV5-1 and J is TRBJ1-1, with a possible D match to TRBD1 (5 bases). The ends were cut back, 0 bases at V and 5 bases at J, with 14 bases in the middle. Germline CDR1 reads SGHRS; CDR2 reads YFSETQ. The CDR3 extends over 15 amino acids. CDR3 region: CASSLADISKTEAFF. The CDR3 nucleotides are TGCGCCAGCAGCTTGGCGGACATCTCGAAGACTGAAGCTTTCTTT.

The V and J genes are TRBV7-9 and TRBJ2-2, with a possible D match to TRBD1 (6 bases). Germline V lookup: CDR1 SEHNR, CDR2 FQNEAQ (reference sequence). V dropped 4 bases and J dropped 7 bases, with 16 bases sitting between them. The CDR3 has 15 amino acids. CDR3 protein: CASSSQTGLIGELFF. The CDR3 bases are TGTGCCAGCAGCTCCCAGACAGGCCTGATCGGGGAGCTGTTTTTT.

This sequence joins TRBV4-2 and TRBJ1-5, with D possibly matching TRBD1 (6 bases). The germline V gene has CDR1 LGHNA and CDR2 YNFKEQ. Trimming took off 5 bases at V and 3 bases at J, with 8 bases between the two ends. This CDR3 contains 13 residues. The CDR3 spells CASSGQTNQPQHF. CDR3 coding DNA: TGTGCCAGCAGCGGACAGACCAATCAGCCCCAGCATTTT.

The genes are TRBV29-1 and TRBJ2-7; 16 bases match TRBD2. This CDR3 is built from 16 residues. Germline CDR1 SQVTM, CDR2 ANQGSEA. CDR3: CRGGGGLAGGRYEQYF. The CDR3 DNA reads TGCCGCGGGGGAGGGGGACTAGCGGGAGGGCGATACGAGCAGTACTTC.

This sequence joins TRBV7-7 and TRBJ2-1, with 10 positions matching TRBD1. The CDR3 is 15 residues long. The germline V gene has CDR1 SSHAT and CDR2 FNYEAQ (reference sequence). V shed 5 bases and J 7 bases; nucleotides not matched to a gene: 8. The CDR3 nucleotides read TGTGCCAGCAGCCCCTTGGACAGGGGGGAGAATGAGCAGTTCTTC. Its protein product is CASSPLDRGENEQFF.

The chain combines TRBV12-3 or TRBV12-4 with TRBJ1-1; the D is unclear. The V end lost 8 bases, the J end lost 8 bases, and 9 bases lay between the germline ends. The CDR3 extends over 10 amino acids. CDR3 in DNA: TGTGCCAGCGGGGTCGGGGAAGCTTTCTTT. Encoded protein: CASGVGEAFF.

This chain uses TRBV10-2 with TRBJ2-1, with a tentative D call TRBD2 (6 bases). This CDR3 has 15 amino acids. Germline assignment: CDR1 WSHSY and CDR2 SAAADI. The germline V and J ends were trimmed by 6 bases and 4 bases, with 16 bases remaining between them. CDR3 sequence (DNA): TGCGCCAGCAGGGTGGGCGGGGCGTGGTACAATGAGCAGTTCTTC. Translating it yields CASRVGGAWYNEQFF.

Comments on this clone: Other DNA sequences in this sample translate to the same CDR3. The chain links TRBV12-3 or TRBV12-4 to TRBJ1-2, with TRBD1 identical over 9 bases. This CDR3 spans 13 amino acids. V was pared by 6 bases and J by 2 bases, with 1 base of the junction left unmatched. CDR3 sequence reads: CASRQGANYGYTF. CDR3 nucleotide sequence: TGTGCCAGCAGACAGGGGGCGAACTATGGCTACACCTTC.

This CDR3 is CASSHPRGAAEYSNQPQHF. The CDR3 nucleotides are TGTGCCAGCAGCCATCCCCGGGGGGCAGCAGAATATAGCAATCAGCCCCAGCATTTT. The gene calls are TRBV7-9 and TRBJ1-5; D is possibly TRBD1 (6 bases). Trimming pared 5 bases from V and 0 bases from J, leaving 23 bases between. The CDR3 covers 19 residues. Germline assignment: CDR1 SEHNR and CDR2 FQNEAQ (reference sequence).